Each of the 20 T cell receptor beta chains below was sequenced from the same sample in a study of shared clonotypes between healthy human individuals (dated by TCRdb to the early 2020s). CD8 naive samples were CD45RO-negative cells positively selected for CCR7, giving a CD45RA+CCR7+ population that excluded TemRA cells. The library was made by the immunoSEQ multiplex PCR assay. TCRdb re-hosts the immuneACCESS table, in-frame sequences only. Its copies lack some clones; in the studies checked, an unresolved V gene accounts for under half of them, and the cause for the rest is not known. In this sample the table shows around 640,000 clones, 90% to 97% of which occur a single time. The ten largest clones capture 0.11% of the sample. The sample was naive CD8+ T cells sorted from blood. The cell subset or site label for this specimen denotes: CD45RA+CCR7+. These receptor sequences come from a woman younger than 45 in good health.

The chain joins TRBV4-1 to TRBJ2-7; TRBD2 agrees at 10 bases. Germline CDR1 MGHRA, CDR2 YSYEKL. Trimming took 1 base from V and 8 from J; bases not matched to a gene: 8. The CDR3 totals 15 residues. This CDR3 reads CASSQGLAGERQQYF. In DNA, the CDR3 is TGCGCCAGCAGCCAAGGACTAGCGGGTGAGCGTCAGCAGTACTTC.

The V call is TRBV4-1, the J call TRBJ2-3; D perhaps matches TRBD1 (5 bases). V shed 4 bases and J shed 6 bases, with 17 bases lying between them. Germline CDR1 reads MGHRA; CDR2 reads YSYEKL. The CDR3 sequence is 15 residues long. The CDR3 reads CASSLSRQYGDTQYF. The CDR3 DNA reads TGCGCCAGCAGCCTGAGCCGACAGTACGGGGATACGCAGTATTTT.

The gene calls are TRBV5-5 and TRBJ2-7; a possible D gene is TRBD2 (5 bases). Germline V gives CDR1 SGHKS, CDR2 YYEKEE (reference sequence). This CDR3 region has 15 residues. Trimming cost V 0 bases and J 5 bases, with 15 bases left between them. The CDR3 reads CASSLAGYSGDEQYF. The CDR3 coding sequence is TGTGCCAGCAGCTTGGCGGGGTATTCGGGCGACGAGCAGTACTTC. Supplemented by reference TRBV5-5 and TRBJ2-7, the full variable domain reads DAGVTQSPTHLIKTRGQQVTLRCSPISGHKSVSWYQQVLGQGPQFIFQYYEKEERGRGNFPDRFSARQFPNYSSELNVNALLLGDSALYLCASSLAGYSGDEQYFGPGTRLTVT.

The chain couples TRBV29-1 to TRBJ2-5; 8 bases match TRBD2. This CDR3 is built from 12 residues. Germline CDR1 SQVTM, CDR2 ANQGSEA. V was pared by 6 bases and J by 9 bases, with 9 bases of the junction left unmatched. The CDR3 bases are TGCAGCGTCGTAGCGGGGCCCGGGGCCCAGTACTTC. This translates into CSVVAGPGAQYF. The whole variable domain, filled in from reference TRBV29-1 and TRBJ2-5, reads SAVISQKPSRDICQRGTSLTIQCQVDSQVTMMFWYRQQPGQSLTLIATANQGSEATYESGFVIDKFPISRPNLTFSTLTVSNMSPEDSSIYLCSVVAGPGAQYFGPGTRLLVL.

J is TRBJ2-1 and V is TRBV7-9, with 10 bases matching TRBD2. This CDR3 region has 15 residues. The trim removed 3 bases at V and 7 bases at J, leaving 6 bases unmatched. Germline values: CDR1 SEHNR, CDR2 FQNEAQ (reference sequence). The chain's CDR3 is CASSFQREGINEQFF. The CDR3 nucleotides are TGTGCCAGCAGCTTCCAGCGGGAGGGCATAAATGAGCAGTTCTTC.

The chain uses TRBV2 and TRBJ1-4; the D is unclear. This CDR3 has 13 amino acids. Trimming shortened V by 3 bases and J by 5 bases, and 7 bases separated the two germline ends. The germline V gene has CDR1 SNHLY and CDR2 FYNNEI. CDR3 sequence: CASSDGMNEKLFF. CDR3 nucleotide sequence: TGTGCCAGCAGTGACGGGATGAATGAAAAACTGTTTTTT. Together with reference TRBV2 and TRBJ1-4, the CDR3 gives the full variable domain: EPEVTQTPSHQVTQMGQEVILRCVPISNHLYFYWYRQILGQKVEFLVSFYNNEISEKSEIFDDQFSVERPDGSNFTLKIRSTKLEDSAMYFCASSDGMNEKLFFGSGTQLSVL.

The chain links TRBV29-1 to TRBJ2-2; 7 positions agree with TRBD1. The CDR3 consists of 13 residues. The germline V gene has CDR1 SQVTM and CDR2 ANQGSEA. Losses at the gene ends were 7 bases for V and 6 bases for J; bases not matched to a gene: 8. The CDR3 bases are TGCAGCGCTCAATACACAGGGGCCGGGGAGCTGTTTTTT. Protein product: CSAQYTGAGELFF.

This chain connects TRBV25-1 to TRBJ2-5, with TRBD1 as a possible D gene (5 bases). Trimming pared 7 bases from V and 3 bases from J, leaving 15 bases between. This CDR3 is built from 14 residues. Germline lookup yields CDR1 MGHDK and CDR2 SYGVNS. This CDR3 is CASTPGDREETQYF. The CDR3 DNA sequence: TGTGCCAGCACTCCCGGAGACAGAGAAGAGACCCAGTACTTC.

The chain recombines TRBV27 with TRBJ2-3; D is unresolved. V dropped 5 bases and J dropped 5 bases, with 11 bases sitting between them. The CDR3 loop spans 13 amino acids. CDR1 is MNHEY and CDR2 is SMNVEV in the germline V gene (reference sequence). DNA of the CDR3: TGTGCCAGCAGTACGATGCCGGGAGATACGCAGTATTTT. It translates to CASSTMPGDTQYF.

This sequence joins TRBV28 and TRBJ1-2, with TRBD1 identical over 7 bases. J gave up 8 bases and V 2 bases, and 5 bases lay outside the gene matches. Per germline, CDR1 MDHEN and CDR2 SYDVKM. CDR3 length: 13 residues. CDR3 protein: CASSLRGLAGYTF. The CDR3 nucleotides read TGTGCCAGCAGTTTAAGGGGGCTAGCGGGCTACACCTTC.

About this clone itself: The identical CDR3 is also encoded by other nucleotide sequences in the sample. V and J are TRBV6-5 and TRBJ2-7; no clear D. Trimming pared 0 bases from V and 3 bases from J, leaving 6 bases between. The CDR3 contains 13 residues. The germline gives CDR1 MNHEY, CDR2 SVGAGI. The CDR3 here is CASSYSALYEQYF. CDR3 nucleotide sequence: TGTGCCAGCAGTTACTCGGCTCTCTACGAGCAGTACTTC.

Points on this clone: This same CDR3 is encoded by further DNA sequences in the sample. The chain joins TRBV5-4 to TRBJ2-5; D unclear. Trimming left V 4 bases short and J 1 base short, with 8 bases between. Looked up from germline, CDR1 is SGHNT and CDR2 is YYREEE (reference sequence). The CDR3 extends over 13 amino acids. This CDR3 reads CASSPEAQETQYF. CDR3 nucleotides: TGTGCCAGCAGCCCCGAGGCCCAAGAGACCCAGTACTTC.

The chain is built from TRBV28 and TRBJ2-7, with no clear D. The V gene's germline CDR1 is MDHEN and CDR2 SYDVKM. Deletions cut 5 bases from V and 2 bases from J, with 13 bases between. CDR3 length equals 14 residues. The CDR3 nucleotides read TGTGCCAGCAGTGACCTGGTGGAGACCTACGAGCAGTACTTC. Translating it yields CASSDLVETYEQYF. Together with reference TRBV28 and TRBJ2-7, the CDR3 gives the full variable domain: DVKVTQSSRYLVKRTGEKVFLECVQDMDHENMFWYRQDPGLGLRLIYFSYDVKMKEKGDIPEGYSVSREKKERFSLILESASTNQTSMYLCASSDLVETYEQYFGPGTRLTVT.

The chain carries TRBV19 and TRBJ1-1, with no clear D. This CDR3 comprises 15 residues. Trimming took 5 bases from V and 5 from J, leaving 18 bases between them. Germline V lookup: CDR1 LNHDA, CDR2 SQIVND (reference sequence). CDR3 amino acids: CASSPRTPGTTEAFF. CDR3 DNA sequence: TGTGCCAGTAGTCCGCGGACCCCCGGAACAACTGAAGCTTTCTTT.

The chain's CDR3 is CASTSSPQGRYGYTF. For the CDR3, the DNA is TGTGCCAGCACCTCCTCCCCACAGGGGAGGTATGGCTACACCTTC. The chain combines TRBV28 with TRBJ1-2, with 7 bases identical to TRBD1. Trimming removed 7 bases from V and 5 bases from J; junction bases left unmatched: 13. CDR1 and CDR2 (germline): MDHEN, SYDVKM. This CDR3 contains 15 residues.

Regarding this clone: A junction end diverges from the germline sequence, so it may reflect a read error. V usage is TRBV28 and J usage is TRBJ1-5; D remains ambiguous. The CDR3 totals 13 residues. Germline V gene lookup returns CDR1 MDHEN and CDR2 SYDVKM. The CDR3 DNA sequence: TGTGCCAGCAGTCTGTGGGCCAATCAGTCCCAGCATTTT. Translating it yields CASSLWANQSQHF.

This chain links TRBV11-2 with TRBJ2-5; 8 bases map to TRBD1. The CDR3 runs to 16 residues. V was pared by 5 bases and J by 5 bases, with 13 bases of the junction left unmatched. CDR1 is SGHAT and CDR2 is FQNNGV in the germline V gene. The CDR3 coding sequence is TGTGCCAGCAGCCTGACCGGGACAGGTTCATGGGAGACCCAGTACTTC. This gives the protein CASSLTGTGSWETQYF.

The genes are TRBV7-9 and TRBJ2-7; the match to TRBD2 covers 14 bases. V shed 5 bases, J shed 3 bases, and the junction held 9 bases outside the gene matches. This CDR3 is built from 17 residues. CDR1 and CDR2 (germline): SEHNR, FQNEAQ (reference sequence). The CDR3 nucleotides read TGTGCCAGCAGCCCCTCGGGACTAGCGGGAGCCGACTACGAGCAGTACTTC. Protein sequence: CASSPSGLAGADYEQYF.

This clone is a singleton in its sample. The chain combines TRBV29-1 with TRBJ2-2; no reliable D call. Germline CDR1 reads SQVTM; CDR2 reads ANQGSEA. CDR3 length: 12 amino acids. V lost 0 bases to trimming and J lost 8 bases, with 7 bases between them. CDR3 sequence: CSVEDRVGELFF. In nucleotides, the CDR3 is TGCAGCGTTGAAGATCGAGTTGGGGAGCTGTTTTTT.

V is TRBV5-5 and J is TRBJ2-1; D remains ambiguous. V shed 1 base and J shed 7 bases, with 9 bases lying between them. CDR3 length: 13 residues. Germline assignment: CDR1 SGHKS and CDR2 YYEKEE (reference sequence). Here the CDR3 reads CASSLWGSNEQFF. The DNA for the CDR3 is TGTGCCAGCAGCTTGTGGGGTTCAAATGAGCAGTTCTTC.